The 28 T cell receptor beta chains below all came from one sample that was sequenced in a study of monozygotic twins with inflammatory bowel disease. TCRdb re-called the 5' RACE reads and gives one entry per CDR3 protein, without DNA. This sample's table has under 200,000 distinct CDR3 sequences. The specimen sequenced was blood. Receptors were obtained from a human donor with ulcerative colitis or Crohn's disease, or a healthy co-twin of an affected twin (not recorded which).

The chain uses TRBV19 and TRBJ1-2; absent DNA, TCRdb's TRBD1 call cannot be checked. Germline V gene lookup returns CDR1 LNHDA and CDR2 SQIVND (reference sequence). The CDR3 is 16 amino acids. This CDR3 reads CASSTVDRGVKYGYTF. The full variable domain, with the rest looked up from reference TRBV19 and TRBJ1-2, is DGGITQSPKYLFRKEGQNVTLSCEQNLNHDAMYWYRQDPGQGLRLIYYSQIVNDFQKGDIAEGYSVSREKKESFPLTVTSAQKNPTAFYLCASSTVDRGVKYGYTFGSGTRLTVV.

The gene calls are TRBV20-1 and TRBJ2-3; TCRdb's D call of TRBD2 is untestable without DNA. The CDR3 loop spans 11 amino acids. The V gene's germline CDR1 is DFQATT and CDR2 SNEGSKA (reference sequence). The CDR3 is CSAGRTDTQYF.

This chain connects TRBV20-1 to TRBJ2-3; TCRdb lists TRBD2, though no DNA is available to test this call. The CDR3 is made up of 15 amino acids. Germline lookup yields CDR1 DFQATT and CDR2 SNEGSKA (reference sequence). CDR3: CSARVLAGVSDTQYF.

V usage is TRBV4-1 and J usage is TRBJ2-3. The V gene's germline CDR1 is MGHRA and CDR2 YSYEKL. There are 12 residues in the CDR3. The CDR3 here is CAGSQVGDTQYF.

J is TRBJ2-2 and V is TRBV6-5; absent DNA, TCRdb's TRBD1 call cannot be checked. The CDR3 is 16 amino acids. The germline V gene encodes CDR1 MNHEY and CDR2 SVGAGI. The CDR3 sequence: CASSYSPEANTGELFF.

This chain connects TRBV7-3 to TRBJ1-1. CDR1 and CDR2 (germline): SGHTA, FQGTGA. This CDR3 spans 19 amino acids. This chain's CDR3 is CASSARVGLGGKENTEAFF.

The chain has TRBV10-3 and TRBJ2-7. The CDR3 length is 13 residues. CDR1 is ENHRY and CDR2 is SYGVKD in the germline V gene. CDR3 residues: CAIRDRNNYEQYF.

The chain carries TRBV12-3 or TRBV12-4 and TRBJ2-1; TCRdb gives TRBD1 as the D gene, but with no DNA this cannot be confirmed. The CDR3 loop spans 15 amino acids. The CDR3 region is CASRGQGFVYNEQFF.

This chain joins TRBV14 and TRBJ2-1. The germline CDR1 and CDR2 sequences are SGHDN and FVKESK. CDR3 size: 13 residues. CDR3 residues: CASSLGIYNEQFF. Combining the CDR3 with reference TRBV14 and TRBJ2-1 gives the whole variable domain EAGVTQFPSHSVIEKGQTVTLRCDPISGHDNLYWYRRVMGKEIKFLLHFVKESKQDESGMPNNRFLAERTGGTYSTLKVQPAELEDSGVYFCASSLGIYNEQFFGPGTRLTVL.

The chain has TRBV20-1 and TRBJ1-1; checking the TCRdb D call of TRBD1 is not possible without DNA. The CDR3 totals 13 residues. The germline V gene encodes CDR1 DFQATT and CDR2 SNEGSKA (reference sequence). The CDR3 sequence is CSARSTGLGEAFF.

This rearrangement joins TRBV20-1 to TRBJ1-1. This CDR3 has 12 amino acids. The germline gives CDR1 DFQATT, CDR2 SNEGSKA (reference sequence). Here the CDR3 reads CSAKRGNTEAFF.

The chain links TRBV28 to TRBJ2-7; the D call of TRBD2 rests on TCRdb alone, since no DNA is present to check it. This CDR3 spans 18 amino acids. CDR1 and CDR2 (germline): MDHEN, SYDVKM. The CDR3 is CASSSPLILTSGKDEQYF.

The chain has TRBV4-3 and TRBJ2-1; TCRdb designates TRBD2, a call that cannot be tested without DNA. Germline loops: CDR1 LGHNA, CDR2 YSLEER. This CDR3 has 16 residues. The CDR3 region is CASSQDHSGSYNEQFF.

This chain uses TRBV4-3 with TRBJ1-1. The CDR3 is made up of 15 amino acids. CDR1 and CDR2 (germline): LGHNA, YSLEER. CDR3 loop: CASSPYLGSNTEAFF.

The chain is built from TRBV5-1 and TRBJ1-4. Germline CDR1 reads SGHRS; CDR2 reads YFSETQ. The CDR3 runs 15 residues. The CDR3 sequence: CASSLVAGEEEKLFF.

The chain recombines TRBV12-3 or TRBV12-4 with TRBJ2-1. This CDR3 is 12 amino acids long. The CDR3 region is CASSFERNEQFF.

This sequence joins TRBV5-4 and TRBJ2-1. This CDR3 comprises 15 residues. Germline V gene sequence: CDR1 SGHNT, CDR2 YYREEE (reference sequence). The CDR3 sequence: CASSFYGSSYNEQFF.

The rearrangement links TRBV6-8 to TRBJ1-3. The germline V gene encodes CDR1 MNHGY and CDR2 SAAAGT. The CDR3 loop spans 19 amino acids. CDR3 region: CASSYSLEIGPSSGNTIYF.

The rearrangement links TRBV18 to TRBJ2-2; as DNA is missing, the TRBD1 call by TCRdb cannot be tested. The CDR3 is made up of 16 amino acids. Germline-derived CDR1 and CDR2 are KGHSH and LQKENI. CDR3 loop: CASSLPGTGDAGELFF.

CDR3 residues: CSARVSAGQDTLWNSPLHF. V is TRBV20-1 and J is TRBJ1-6; the TRBD1 assignment by TCRdb is unverifiable without DNA. The CDR3 consists of 19 residues. CDR1 is DFQATT, CDR2 SNEGSKA, per germline (reference sequence).

The V and J genes are TRBV20-1 and TRBJ2-2; TCRdb gives TRBD2 as the D gene, but with no DNA this cannot be confirmed. CDR3 length equals 15 residues. Germline CDR1 is DFQATT and CDR2 is SNEGSKA (reference sequence). The CDR3 sequence is CSARGGGSSTGELFF.

The V gene is TRBV15, the J gene TRBJ1-1; the TRBD1 assignment by TCRdb is unverifiable without DNA. This CDR3 is built from 13 residues. Germline-derived CDR1 and CDR2 are LNHNV and YYDKDF (reference sequence). This chain's CDR3 is CATSMTGYTEAFF.

J is TRBJ1-1 and V is TRBV12-3 or TRBV12-4; TCRdb picks TRBD1, but there is no DNA to check that call. This CDR3 is 17 amino acids long. CDR3 sequence: CASSLWGNLAANTEAFF.

CDR3 protein: CASSSYGQGGDEQYF. The chain uses TRBV7-2 and TRBJ2-7; as DNA is missing, the TRBD1 call by TCRdb cannot be tested. This CDR3 is built from 15 residues. Germline V gene lookup returns CDR1 SGHTA and CDR2 FQGNSA.

J is TRBJ2-2 and V is TRBV27; no DNA is available, so the TRBD1 call from TCRdb remains unchecked. This CDR3 is built from 14 residues. The germline V gene has CDR1 MNHEY and CDR2 SMNVEV (reference sequence). CDR3 residues: CASSFGTGTGELFF.

This chain joins TRBV5-1 and TRBJ1-1; the TRBD1 assignment by TCRdb is unverifiable without DNA. Germline values: CDR1 SGHRS, CDR2 YFSETQ. This CDR3 comprises 16 residues. The CDR3: CASSYLTGAANTEAFF.

This chain uses TRBV6-1 with TRBJ1-6; the D call of TRBD1 rests on TCRdb alone, since no DNA is present to check it. Germline V gene data show CDR1 as MNHNS and CDR2 as SASEGT. The length of the CDR3 is 19 residues. The CDR3 here is CASSEAVTGGSSYNSPLHF.

V and J are TRBV15 and TRBJ2-2; the TCRdb D gene call, TRBD2, has no DNA to confirm it. The CDR3 loop spans 15 amino acids. Germline V lookup: CDR1 LNHNV, CDR2 YYDKDF (reference sequence). CDR3 loop: CATSNGYSHTGELFF.